Listed below are T cell receptor beta chains from one sample, sequenced in a study of T cells in Graves' hyperthyroidism and ophthalmopathy. TCRdb called the multiplex PCR reads again in MiXCR, with one record for every CDR3 protein. The sample yields roughly 350,000 distinct CDR3 sequences, about 14% seen once. Sequencing used blood. The receptors originated from a woman in her twenties or thirties with Graves' ophthalmopathy. Both conserved end residues are part of each CDR3. D genes are given only for firm matches. Only some rows state a clone size, as once, few, many or a class for expanded clones.

V gene	clone size	J gene	D gene	CDR3 protein	CDR3 DNA
TRBV6-9	-	TRBJ2-7	-	CASSYRAGGAYEQYF	TGTGCCAGCAGTTATCGGGCAGGGGGGGCCTACGAGCAGTACTTC
TRBV19	-	TRBJ1-5	-	CASWSGENQPQHF	TGTGCCAGTTGGTCAGGGGAAAATCAGCCCCAGCATTTT
TRBV19	many	TRBJ1-1	TRBD1	CASSTVRQGNTEAFF	TGTGCCAGTAGTACCGTTCGACAGGGGAACACTGAAGCTTTCTTT
TRBV7-2	many	TRBJ2-7	TRBD1	CASSLFAGTGATYEQYF	TGTGCCAGCAGCCTTTTTGCCGGGACAGGGGCCACCTACGAGCAGTACTTC
TRBV6-1	few	TRBJ2-7	TRBD1	CASRRQGAVAYEQYF	TGTGCTAGCAGGCGACAGGGGGCGGTCGCCTACGAGCAGTACTTC
TRBV27	many	TRBJ2-6	-	CASKRDTLNLGSGANVLTF	TGTGCCAGCAAGAGGGACACCCTGAACTTGGGTTCTGGGGCCAACGTCCTGACTTTC
TRBV7-9	few	TRBJ2-4	TRBD1	CASSEDRGDIQYF	TGTGCCAGCAGCGAGGACAGGGGGGACATTCAGTACTTC
TRBV2	many	TRBJ2-7	TRBD1	CASSPMGTGDHEQYF	TGTGCCAGCAGTCCGATGGGGACAGGGGACCACGAGCAGTACTTC
TRBV7-9	many	TRBJ1-1	-	CASSLTDQAFF	TGTGCCAGCAGCTTGACAGACCAAGCTTTCTTT
TRBV2	many	TRBJ2-7	-	CASSPRSPGPYEQYF	TGTGCCAGCAGCCCGAGGTCGCCAGGCCCATACGAGCAGTACTTC
TRBV7-2	many	TRBJ2-3	-	CASSLVADTDTQYF	TGTGCCAGCAGCTTAGTAGCCGATACAGATACGCAGTATTTT
TRBV28	many	TRBJ1-3	-	CASRDKWETSGNTIYF	TGTGCCAGCAGGGACAAGTGGGAGACCTCTGGAAACACCATATATTTT
TRBV5-1	many	TRBJ2-3	-	CASRPEPAGGTDTQYF	TGCGCCAGCAGACCCGAACCCGCAGGGGGCACAGATACGCAGTATTTT
TRBV25-1	-	TRBJ1-3	-	CASSESGSMKTGNTIYF	TGTGCCAGCAGTGAATCTGGCAGCATGAAAACTGGAAACACCATATATTTT
TRBV3-1	-	TRBJ2-2	TRBD2	CASSLSGGSTGELFF	TGTGCCAGCAGTCTTAGCGGGGGGTCCACCGGGGAGCTGTTTTTT
TRBV2	many	TRBJ1-5	TRBD1	CASRRDRNSNQPQHF	TGTGCCAGCAGGAGGGACAGGAATAGCAATCAGCCCCAGCATTTT
TRBV5-6	-	TRBJ2-2	-	CASSVPNAGTGELFF	TGTGCCAGCAGCGTGCCAAACGCGGGCACCGGGGAGCTGTTTTTT
TRBV24-1	many	TRBJ2-1	-	CATSDLGHATNEQFF	TGTGCCACCAGTGATTTGGGACACGCCACCAATGAGCAGTTCTTC
TRBV6-1	many	TRBJ1-4	TRBD1	CASSTTGENEKLFF	TGTGCCAGCAGTACGACAGGGGAAAATGAAAAACTGTTTTTT
TRBV7-8	many	TRBJ2-7	TRBD2	CASRLQPRREGYSYEQYF	TGTGCCAGCAGACTACAACCCCGGAGGGAGGGTTACTCCTACGAGCAGTACTTC
TRBV7-2	many	TRBJ1-5	-	CASSSGLPGLIGNQPQHF	TGTGCCAGCAGCTCGGGACTCCCGGGGTTAATTGGCAATCAGCCCCAGCATTTT
TRBV20-1	many	TRBJ2-3	-	CSASILPWSTDTQYF	TGCAGTGCGTCAATTCTACCTTGGTCCACAGATACGCAGTATTTT
TRBV10-1	many	TRBJ2-3	TRBD1	CASSDPQGGTDTQYF	TGCGCCAGCAGTGACCCACAGGGGGGAACAGATACGCAGTATTTT
TRBV6-1	many	TRBJ1-1	-	CASRRSGGTPFSNTEAFF	TGTGCCAGCAGGCGATCGGGCGGGACACCTTTCTCGAACACTGAAGCTTTCTTT
TRBV7-9	many	TRBJ1-2	TRBD1	CASSSGTGVIGYTF	TGTGCCAGCAGCTCCGGGACAGGGGTTATTGGCTACACCTTC
TRBV6-5	many	TRBJ1-5	-	CASSYQPDRPQHF	TGTGCCAGCAGTTACCAACCGGATCGGCCCCAGCATTTT
TRBV5-6	many	TRBJ1-1	-	CASTLSRTVNTEAFF	TGTGCCAGCACCTTATCGAGGACAGTGAACACTGAAGCTTTCTTT
TRBV28	many	TRBJ1-1	-	CASLWQGRAFF	TGTGCCAGTCTCTGGCAGGGTCGAGCTTTCTTT
TRBV3-1	many	TRBJ2-7	TRBD2	CASSLAGETYEQYF	TGTGCCAGCAGCCTGGCGGGGGAGACCTACGAGCAGTACTTC
TRBV5-8	-	TRBJ2-2	TRBD2	CASSRGLAATGELFF	TGTGCCAGCAGCCGGGGACTAGCGGCCACCGGGGAGCTGTTTTTT
TRBV9	-	TRBJ2-7	-	CASSVGRGEQYF	TGTGCCAGCAGCGTAGGAAGGGGCGAGCAGTACTTC
TRBV5-1	many	TRBJ1-1	TRBD1	CASIRDRALGTEAFF	TGCGCCAGCATCCGCGACAGGGCTCTTGGCACTGAAGCTTTCTTT
TRBV20-1	-	TRBJ2-7	TRBD2	CSARASGGYEQYF	TGCAGTGCTAGAGCTAGCGGGGGGTACGAGCAGTACTTC
TRBV4-1	few	TRBJ2-7	TRBD2	CASRELGGGLTYEQYF	TGCGCCAGCAGAGAACTCGGGGGGGGGCTGACCTACGAGCAGTACTTC
TRBV12-3/TRBV12-4	few	TRBJ2-7	-	CASSQRLTTVTYEQYF	TGTGCCAGCAGTCAACGACTCACGACAGTCACCTACGAGCAGTACTTC
TRBV20-1	many	TRBJ2-1	TRBD2	CSGLAANLLHEQFF	TGCAGTGGCCTAGCGGCCAACTTGCTCCATGAGCAGTTCTTC
TRBV7-8	few	TRBJ2-6	-	CASILLGLTGWTSGANVLTF	TGTGCCAGCATCCTCCTCGGGTTGACAGGATGGACATCTGGGGCCAACGTCCTGACTTTC
TRBV7-3	many	TRBJ1-3	-	CASSPGVGNTIYF	TGTGCCAGCAGCCCAGGGGTCGGAAACACCATATATTTT
TRBV5-1	few	TRBJ2-5	-	CASSPASGAETQYF	TGCGCCAGCAGCCCGGCCTCCGGGGCAGAGACCCAGTACTTC
TRBV20-1	many	TRBJ2-1	TRBD2	CSVMGTSGGAVYNEQFF	TGCAGTGTTATGGGGACTAGCGGGGGGGCGGTCTACAATGAGCAGTTCTTC
TRBV6-1	-	TRBJ2-5	-	CASSPTGARQETQYF	TGTGCCAGCAGCCCCACAGGCGCCAGACAAGAGACCCAGTACTTC
TRBV24-1	many	TRBJ1-5	-	CATSSRAGGASNQPQHF	TGTGCCACCAGTTCTCGGGCGGGGGGGGCTAGCAATCAGCCCCAGCATTTT
TRBV7-2	many	TRBJ1-1	TRBD1	CASSFAGGYTEAFF	TGTGCCAGCAGCTTCGCAGGGGGCTACACTGAAGCTTTCTTT